The text below deals with one T cell receptor beta chain. This clone's antigen is unknown. No clone much larger than this one lies a single base away; base qualities are absent. The data originate from a study of CD8 T cells in ankylosing spondylitis (dated by TCRdb to about 2017). Regarding the research as a whole: To find TCR variants linked to disease, the study profiled T cell receptor beta repertoires in ankylosing spondylitis patients and healthy donors. The full study cohort was made up of roughly 25 ankylosing spondylitis patients and some 100 healthy donors. Peripheral blood was sampled, and synovial fluid was also collected from ankylosing spondylitis patients.

CDR1 MNHEY and CDR2 SMNVEV are derived from the germline V gene (reference sequence). The CDR3 runs 18 residues from the cysteine to the phenylalanine. The only DNA kept is the CDR3, 54 bases in frame from the first base. V was cut back by 7 bases and J by 3 bases, leaving a gap of 24 bases between them. Sequenced on an Illumina HiSeq 2500. Quantitative 5'-RACE with molecular barcodes was the method used to prepare the TCR beta libraries. The paper's data handling went like this. Disease-linked TCR variants were identified with a new computational method built on a probabilistic model of VDJ rearrangement. TCRdb ran its own pipeline on the public reads, namely fastp trimming at Q25 and MiXCR clone calling, and kept in-frame beta chains. For every CDR3 protein sequence, its rows merge into one entry that carries the most common genes and DNA. The V and J calls and clone size are TCRdb's, not the authors'. In all, the sample holds 350,000 to 550,000 distinct CDR3 sequences, and 26% of those were seen once. 0.89% of the sample goes to the ten largest clones.

Summary of the overall study and its limitations: Blood from ankylosing spondylitis patients appeared to be characterized by a TCR beta motif made up of under ten highly homologous amino acid variants. Some TCR beta motif variants had previously been reported in synovial fluid and blood of reactive arthritis patients, which suggested common disease-initiation mechanisms. The disease-linked clones had a CD8+ phenotype and were found at relatively low frequencies in peripheral blood. Significant enrichment of the disease-linked clones was reported in matched synovial fluid samples from ankylosing spondylitis patients.

This clonotype was obtained from a male donor with ankylosing spondylitis. Material: blood, either unsorted or a sorted T cell fraction (not recorded which). The rearranged chain carries TRBV27 and TRBJ2-2, with a tentative D gene TRBD2 over 6 matching bases. The DNA is TGTGCCAGCATAGCCTTAGCGGCCCTCAGTTATGACACCGGGGAGCTGTTTTTT. This yields the protein CASIALAALSYDTGELFF.